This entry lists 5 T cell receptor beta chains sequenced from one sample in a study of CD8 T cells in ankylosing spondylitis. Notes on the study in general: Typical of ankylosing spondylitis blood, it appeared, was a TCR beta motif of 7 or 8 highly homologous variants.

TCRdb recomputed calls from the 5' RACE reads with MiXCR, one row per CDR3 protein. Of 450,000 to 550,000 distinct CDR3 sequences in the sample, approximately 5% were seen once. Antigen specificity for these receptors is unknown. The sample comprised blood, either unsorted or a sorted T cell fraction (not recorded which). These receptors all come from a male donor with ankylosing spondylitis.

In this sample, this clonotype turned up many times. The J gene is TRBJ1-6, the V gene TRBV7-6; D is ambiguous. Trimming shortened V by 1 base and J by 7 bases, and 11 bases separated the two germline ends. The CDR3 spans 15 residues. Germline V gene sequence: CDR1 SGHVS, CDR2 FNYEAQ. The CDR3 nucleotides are TGTGCCAGCAGCTTAGGGTATAATAGGAATTCACCCCTCCACTTT. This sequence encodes CASSLGYNRNSPLHF.

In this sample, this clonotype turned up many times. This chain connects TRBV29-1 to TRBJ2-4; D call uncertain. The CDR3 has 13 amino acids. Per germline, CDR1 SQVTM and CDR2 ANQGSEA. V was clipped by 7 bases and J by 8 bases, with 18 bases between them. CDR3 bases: TGCAGCGGCCGGCTGAGAGGCCCGGACATTCAGTACTTC. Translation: CSGRLRGPDIQYF.

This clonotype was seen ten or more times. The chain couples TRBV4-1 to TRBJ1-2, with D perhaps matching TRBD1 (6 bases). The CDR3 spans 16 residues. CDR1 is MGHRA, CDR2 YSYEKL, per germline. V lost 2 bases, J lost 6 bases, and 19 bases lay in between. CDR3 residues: CASSQPRGAGGNGYTF. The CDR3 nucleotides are TGCGCCAGCAGCCAACCCAGGGGCGCGGGTGGAAATGGCTACACCTTC.

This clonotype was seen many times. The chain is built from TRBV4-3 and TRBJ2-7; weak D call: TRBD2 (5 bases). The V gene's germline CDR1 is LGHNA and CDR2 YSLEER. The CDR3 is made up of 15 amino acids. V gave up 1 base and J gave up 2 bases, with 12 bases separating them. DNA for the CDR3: TGCGCCAGCAGCCAAGGACGGGATTTCGCCTACGAGCAGTACTTC. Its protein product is CASSQGRDFAYEQYF.

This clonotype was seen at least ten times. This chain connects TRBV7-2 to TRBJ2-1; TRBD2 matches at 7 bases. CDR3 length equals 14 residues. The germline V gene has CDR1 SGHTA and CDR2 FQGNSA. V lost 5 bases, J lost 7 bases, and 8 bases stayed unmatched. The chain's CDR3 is CASSNSWGGNEQFF. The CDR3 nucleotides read TGTGCCAGCAGCAACTCTTGGGGAGGGAATGAGCAGTTCTTC.